This entry concerns a single T cell receptor beta chain. No DNA is shown, since the ends of the CDR3 on it are uncertain; the CDR3 is the one TCRdb lists. The CDR3 is 20 residues long, ends included. This record comes from a study of blood T cell repertoires in COVID-19. In the study overall: Acute-phase and convalescent COVID-19 samples originated in the United States, Italy and Spain.

This table comes from immunoSEQ multiplex PCR, and its TCRdb copy is limited to in-frame clones, with some not included. This table holds about 300,000 clones, approximately 90% found once. The source of this sequence is a woman aged 18-35 years who had recovered from COVID-19. The sample taken for sequencing was PBMCs or T cells enriched from blood (not recorded which). The rearrangement uses TRBV1 and TRBJ2-1; the table's D call of TRBD2 was not tested on the DNA. TRBV1 is a pseudogene segment. The CDR3 is CTSSPRKEVAGGSSYNEQFF.